Below, 30 T cell receptor beta chains from the same sample are listed, as sequenced in a study of T cell responses to AZD1222 COVID-19 vaccine. Generated by immunoSEQ multiplex PCR, the TCRdb table keeps only in-frame clones and is missing some. The table has 110,000 to 150,000 clones, about 92% seen once. The sample was peripheral blood, taken after recovery from COVID-19. The receptors derive from an adult who had recovered from COVID-19.

The chain has TRBV5-1 and TRBJ2-7; D is perhaps TRBD2 (5 bases). Germline-derived CDR1 and CDR2 are SGHRS and YFSETQ. V lost 6 bases to trimming and J lost 4 bases, with 8 bases between them. This CDR3 contains 11 residues. In nucleotides, the CDR3 is TGCGCCAGCACTGGGGAGTACGAGCAGTACTTC. It yields the protein CASTGEYEQYF.

This chain links TRBV29-1 with TRBJ2-1; D is tentatively TRBD1 or TRBD2 (5 bases each). The germline V gene encodes CDR1 SQVTM and CDR2 ANQGSEA. V was pared by 4 bases and J by 0 bases, with 13 bases between. The CDR3 is made up of 15 amino acids. The CDR3 spells CSVGGMGSSYNEQFF. CDR3 nucleotides: TGCAGCGTTGGGGGGATGGGGAGCTCCTACAATGAGCAGTTCTTC.

V usage is TRBV7-2 and J usage is TRBJ2-7; 10 bases map to TRBD2. Germline loops: CDR1 SGHTA, CDR2 FQGNSA. The V and J ends lost 4 bases and 6 bases, in that order; junction bases with no gene match: 12. This CDR3 is built from 16 residues. CDR3 in amino acids: CASSSSSGSASGEQYF. The CDR3 DNA is TGTGCCAGCAGCTCCTCTAGCGGGAGTGCTAGCGGCGAGCAGTACTTC. The complete variable domain, with remaining parts taken from reference TRBV7-2 and TRBJ2-7, reads GAGVSQSPSNKVTEKGKDVELRCDPISGHTALYWYRQSLGQGLEFLIYFQGNSAPDKSGLPSDRFSAERTGGSVSTLTIQRTQQEDSAVYLCASSSSSGSASGEQYFGPGTRLTVT.

This rearrangement joins TRBV12-3 or TRBV12-4 to TRBJ2-1; D may be TRBD1 (6 bases). V lost 7 bases to trimming and J lost 13 bases, with 17 bases between them. This CDR3 spans 12 amino acids. The CDR3 spells CASTLRGTHQFF. Here the CDR3 DNA reads TGTGCCAGCACCCTAAGGGGGACCCACCAGTTCTTC.

This sequence joins TRBV11-2 and TRBJ1-6; D uncertain. V was shortened by 0 bases and J by 10 bases, with 1 base between the two germline ends. The germline V gene has CDR1 SGHAT and CDR2 FQNNGV. This CDR3 region has 11 residues. The DNA for the CDR3 is TGTGCCAGCAGCTTAGACTCACCCCTCCACTTT. Amino acids: CASSLDSPLHF.

V is TRBV19 and J is TRBJ1-1; the D gene is possibly TRBD1 (5 bases). The V gene's germline CDR1 is LNHDA and CDR2 SQIVND (reference sequence). With 7 bases removed from V and 1 base from J, the gap between germline ends came to 10 bases. This CDR3 comprises 13 residues. The DNA for the CDR3 is TGTGCCAGTACCCCGACAGAGAACACTGAAGCTTTCTTT. Amino acids: CASTPTENTEAFF. Using reference TRBV19 and TRBJ1-1 for the parts outside the CDR3, the full variable domain is DGGITQSPKYLFRKEGQNVTLSCEQNLNHDAMYWYRQDPGQGLRLIYYSQIVNDFQKGDIAEGYSVSREKKESFPLTVTSAQKNPTAFYLCASTPTENTEAFFGQGTRLTVV.

V is TRBV10-3 and J is TRBJ1-4, with TRBD1 as a possible D gene (6 bases). Trimming took 5 bases from V and 7 from J, leaving 11 bases between them. The CDR3 contains 13 residues. Germline CDR1 reads ENHRY; CDR2 reads SYGVKD. CDR3 nucleotides: TGTGCCATCAGTTATGACAGGTTTGAAAAACTGTTTTTT. Encoded protein: CAISYDRFEKLFF.

The chain is built from TRBV5-4 and TRBJ2-2; 7 positions agree with TRBD1. The germline CDR1 and CDR2 sequences are SGHNT and YYREEE (reference sequence). The V and J ends lost 5 bases and 5 bases, in that order; junction bases with no gene match: 6. This CDR3 region has 14 residues. The CDR3 loop reads CASSDRELTGELFF. As DNA, the CDR3 is TGTGCCAGCAGTGACAGGGAATTAACCGGGGAGCTGTTTTTT.

The gene calls are TRBV10-3 and TRBJ2-3; the match to TRBD2 covers 10 bases. The CDR3 spans 13 residues. The V gene end was trimmed by 10 bases and the J gene end by 3 bases; junction bases not matched to a gene: 4. The germline V gene encodes CDR1 ENHRY and CDR2 SYGVKD. CDR3 sequence reads: CANGLAATDTQYF. The CDR3, as DNA: TGTGCCAACGGACTAGCGGCGACAGATACGCAGTATTTT.

This chain links TRBV28 with TRBJ2-2; D gene ambiguous. CDR3 size: 18 residues. Trimming cost V 6 bases and J 0 bases, with 20 bases left between them. CDR1 is MDHEN, CDR2 SYDVKM, per germline. The DNA of the CDR3 is TGTGCCAGCAGCTCCTATCGAGGAAGGGCTTCGAACACCGGGGAGCTGTTTTTT. It encodes CASSSYRGRASNTGELFF. The full variable domain, with the rest looked up from reference TRBV28 and TRBJ2-2, is DVKVTQSSRYLVKRTGEKVFLECVQDMDHENMFWYRQDPGLGLRLIYFSYDVKMKEKGDIPEGYSVSREKKERFSLILESASTNQTSMYLCASSSYRGRASNTGELFFGEGSRLTVL.

The J gene is TRBJ2-2, the V gene TRBV9; 9 bases map to TRBD2. The CDR3 is 18 amino acids. Looked up from germline, CDR1 is SGDLS and CDR2 is YYNGEE. V shed 3 bases, J shed 0 bases, and the junction held 9 bases outside the gene matches. CDR3: CASSASIAGASNTGELFF. DNA of the CDR3: TGTGCCAGCAGCGCCTCAATAGCGGGAGCCTCGAACACCGGGGAGCTGTTTTTT.

The V gene is TRBV28, the J gene TRBJ1-4; D remains unclear. CDR1 and CDR2 (germline): MDHEN, SYDVKM. This CDR3 is built from 17 residues. Trimming removed 4 bases at V and 0 bases at J, with 15 bases between. CDR3 in DNA: TGTGCCAGCAGTTCCCCTTCGGACGGACCAACTAATGAAAAACTGTTTTTT. This sequence encodes CASSSPSDGPTNEKLFF.

The chain uses TRBV19 and TRBJ1-5; 9 positions match TRBD1. Germline V lookup: CDR1 LNHDA, CDR2 SQIVND (reference sequence). The V and J ends lost 1 base and 9 bases, in that order; junction bases with no gene match: 4. The CDR3 is 14 residues long. In nucleotides, the CDR3 is TGTGCCAGTAGTATAGGCGGACAGGGGTTGCCCCAGCATTTT. Translation gives CASSIGGQGLPQHF.

The rearrangement uses TRBV4-1 and TRBJ2-7; D is unresolved. Trimming removed 1 base from V and 7 bases from J, with 11 bases in between. The CDR3 consists of 13 residues. Germline loops: CDR1 MGHRA, CDR2 YSYEKL. CDR3 DNA: TGCGCCAGCAGCCAAGTCCCCCTTGGGGAGCAGTACTTC. This translates into CASSQVPLGEQYF.

The rearrangement links TRBV5-1 to TRBJ1-1; D perhaps matches TRBD1 (5 bases). The V gene lost 3 bases and the J gene lost 3 bases, with 9 bases spanning the gap. This CDR3 spans 13 amino acids. Germline CDR1 and CDR2: SGHRS and YFSETQ. For the CDR3, the DNA is TGCGCCAGCAGCTCCCGACAGTACACTGAAGCTTTCTTT. Amino acids: CASSSRQYTEAFF.

J is TRBJ2-2 and V is TRBV7-3; TRBD1 agrees at 10 bases. Trimming at V came to 3 bases and at J to 4 bases, leaving 17 bases not matched to a gene. The CDR3 is 20 amino acids. Germline CDR1 is SGHTA and CDR2 is FQGTGA. The CDR3 nucleotides read TGTGCCAGCAGCTTCCCACGTCCTGACAGGGGGCATTCGGGCACCGGGGAGCTGTTTTTT. Amino acid sequence: CASSFPRPDRGHSGTGELFF.

The chain uses TRBV11-2 and TRBJ2-1; D gene uncertain. V lost 1 base, J lost 9 bases, and 7 bases lay in between. In germline, CDR1 is SGHAT, CDR2 FQNNGV. The CDR3 is 12 amino acids. The CDR3 sequence is CASSLVNGEQFF. DNA for the CDR3: TGTGCCAGCAGCTTAGTCAACGGTGAGCAGTTCTTC.

The table lists this clone with a few counts. The CDR3 region is CASSHGRGDGPQHF. The CDR3 region has the DNA TGTGCCAGCAGCCATGGACGGGGAGACGGGCCCCAGCATTTT. The genes are TRBV5-5 and TRBJ1-5; D uncertain. This CDR3 comprises 14 residues. Trimming took 4 bases from V and 9 from J, leaving 17 bases between them. Germline CDR1 SGHKS, CDR2 YYEKEE (reference sequence).

The DNA of the CDR3 is TGTGCCAGCAGTGCCGGGACGGCCTCTGGGGCCAACGTCCTGACTTTC. Translating it yields CASSAGTASGANVLTF. The chain couples TRBV2 to TRBJ2-6; D possibly matches TRBD1 or TRBD2 (5 bases each). This CDR3 contains 16 residues. V lost 4 bases, J lost 0 bases, and 10 bases lay in between. Germline V CDR1 and CDR2: SNHLY, FYNNEI.

This clone showed up just a few times. CDR3 DNA: TGCGCCAGCAGCTTTGGGGATGGTCAGCCCCAGCATTTT. Its translation is CASSFGDGQPQHF. V is TRBV5-1 and J is TRBJ1-5; D is undetermined. V was cut by 2 bases and J by 6 bases, with 9 bases left in between. Germline V gene sequence: CDR1 SGHRS, CDR2 YFSETQ. There are 13 residues in the CDR3. Combining the CDR3 with reference TRBV5-1 and TRBJ1-5 gives the whole variable domain KAGVTQTPRYLIKTRGQQVTLSCSPISGHRSVSWYQQTPGQGLQFLFEYFSETQRNKGNFPGRFSGRQFSNSRSEMNVSTLELGDSALYLCASSFGDGQPQHFGDGTRLSIL.

This clone came up once. The V and J genes are TRBV11-2 and TRBJ2-7, with 8 bases lining up with TRBD2. CDR1 and CDR2 (germline): SGHAT, FQNNGV. The CDR3 contains 15 residues. Germline trimming cut 3 bases from V and 1 base from J; bases unmatched to any gene: 5. CDR3 coding DNA: TGTGCCAGCAGCTTTCCGGGAGGGGATTCCTACGAGCAGTACTTC. Residues: CASSFPGGDSYEQYF.

J is TRBJ2-5 and V is TRBV4-1, with 10 bases that match TRBD1. The V and J ends lost 3 bases and 5 bases, in that order; junction bases with no gene match: 12. The CDR3 runs 17 residues. CDR1 is MGHRA and CDR2 is YSYEKL in the germline V gene. Here the CDR3 DNA reads TGCGCCAGCAGCCAGTCCAGCCCGGGACAGGGGAGGGAGACCCAGTACTTC. It specifies CASSQSSPGQGRETQYF.

The V and J genes are TRBV7-6 and TRBJ2-6, with D perhaps given as TRBD1 or TRBD2 (6 bases each). Trimming took off 1 base at V and 1 base at J, with 8 bases between the two ends. CDR1 and CDR2 from the germline V gene are SGHVS and FNYEAQ. CDR3 length: 16 residues. The CDR3 reads CASSLEGGSGANVLTF. The CDR3, as DNA: TGTGCCAGCAGCTTAGAGGGGGGTTCTGGGGCCAACGTCCTGACTTTC.

This chain connects TRBV7-8 to TRBJ2-2, with D hard to call. CDR3 length equals 14 residues. Germline values: CDR1 SGHVS, CDR2 FQNEAQ. The V and J ends lost 3 bases and 0 bases respectively, with 5 bases between them. The CDR3 spells CASSFESNTGELFF. CDR3 sequence (DNA): TGTGCCAGCAGCTTTGAGTCGAACACCGGGGAGCTGTTTTTT.

The J gene is TRBJ2-7, the V gene TRBV7-9, with D perhaps TRBD1 (6 bases). Per germline, CDR1 SEHNR and CDR2 FQNEAQ (reference sequence). Trimming took 1 base from V and 3 from J, leaving 16 bases between them. The CDR3 is 16 amino acids. CDR3 sequence (DNA): TGTGCCAGCAGCTTAGTGGGGGCAGGGGACCTCTACGAGCAGTACTTC. It encodes CASSLVGAGDLYEQYF.

V is TRBV5-8 and J is TRBJ2-7, with 10 bases matching TRBD1. The CDR3 sequence is 17 residues long. Germline V gene data show CDR1 as SGHTS and CDR2 as YDEGEE. V trimming: 3 bases; J trimming: 5 bases; junction bases outside the gene matches: 14. Written as DNA, the CDR3 is TGTGCCAGCAGCTCGCCGGGACAGGGGATGGTACGGAACGAGCAGTACTTC. This sequence encodes CASSSPGQGMVRNEQYF.

The J gene is TRBJ1-1, the V gene TRBV28; D uncertain. The CDR3 length is 15 residues. Germline lookup yields CDR1 MDHEN and CDR2 SYDVKM. Trimming shortened V by 6 bases and J by 0 bases, and 14 bases separated the two germline ends. The CDR3 protein is CASREGREVNTEAFF. As DNA, the CDR3 is TGTGCCAGCAGGGAAGGTCGGGAAGTGAACACTGAAGCTTTCTTT.

V and J are TRBV20-1 and TRBJ2-1; TRBD2 might be the D (5 bases). Germline CDR1 DFQATT, CDR2 SNEGSKA (reference sequence). The CDR3 is made up of 15 amino acids. V lost 3 bases to trimming and J lost 7 bases, with 19 bases between them. CDR3 loop: CSASRGGPVPNEQFF. CDR3 nucleotide sequence: TGCAGTGCTAGTAGAGGAGGCCCTGTACCTAATGAGCAGTTCTTC.

This clone was recorded only once. The gene calls are TRBV7-9 and TRBJ2-5; no firm D call. Germline V gives CDR1 SEHNR, CDR2 FQNEAQ (reference sequence). Trimming shortened V by 6 bases and J by 2 bases, and 16 bases separated the two germline ends. This CDR3 is 15 amino acids long. For the CDR3, the DNA is TGTGCCAGCAGTCAGACCCACGGAGTTCAAGAGACCCAGTACTTC. This encodes CASSQTHGVQETQYF.

The genes are TRBV18 and TRBJ2-1; D is ambiguous. The CDR3 extends over 13 amino acids. V was cut by 3 bases and J by 6 bases, with 9 bases left in between. The V gene's germline CDR1 is KGHSH and CDR2 LQKENI. CDR3: CASSPPTLNEQFF. In DNA, the CDR3 is TGTGCCAGCTCACCCCCGACCCTCAATGAGCAGTTCTTC.